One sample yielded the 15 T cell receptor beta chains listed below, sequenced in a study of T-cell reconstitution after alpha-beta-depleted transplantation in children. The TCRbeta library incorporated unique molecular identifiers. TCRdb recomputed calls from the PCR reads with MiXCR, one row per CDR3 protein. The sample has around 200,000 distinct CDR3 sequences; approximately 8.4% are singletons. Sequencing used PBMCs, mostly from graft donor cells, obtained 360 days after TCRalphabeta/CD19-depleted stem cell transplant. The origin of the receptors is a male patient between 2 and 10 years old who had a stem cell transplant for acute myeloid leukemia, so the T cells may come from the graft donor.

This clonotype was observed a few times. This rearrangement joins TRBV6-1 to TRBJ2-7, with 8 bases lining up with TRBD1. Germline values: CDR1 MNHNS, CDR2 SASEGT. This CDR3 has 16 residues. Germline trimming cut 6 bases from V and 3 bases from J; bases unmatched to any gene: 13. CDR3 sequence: CASRLLRGTGVYEQYF. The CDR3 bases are TGTGCCAGCAGGCTTCTCCGCGGGACAGGAGTCTACGAGCAGTACTTC.

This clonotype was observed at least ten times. The CDR3 DNA sequence: TGTGCCAGCAGTCCGCCAGAGAACACTGAAGCTTTCTTT. It codes for CASSPPENTEAFF. The rearrangement uses TRBV12-3 or TRBV12-4 and TRBJ1-1; D is ambiguous. V was shortened by 5 bases and J by 1 base, with 8 bases between the two germline ends. The CDR3 sequence is 13 residues long.

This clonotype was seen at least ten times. The CDR3 nucleotides are TGTGCCAGCAGCTTGGGGGAACTAGCGGTTAACTACAATGAGCAGTTCTTC. This codes for CASSLGELAVNYNEQFF. The chain joins TRBV7-2 to TRBJ2-1, with 8 nucleotides matching TRBD2. The V gene end was trimmed by 3 bases and the J gene end by 3 bases; junction bases not matched to a gene: 10. Per the germline V gene, CDR1 is SGHTA and CDR2 is FQGNSA. CDR3 length: 17 residues.

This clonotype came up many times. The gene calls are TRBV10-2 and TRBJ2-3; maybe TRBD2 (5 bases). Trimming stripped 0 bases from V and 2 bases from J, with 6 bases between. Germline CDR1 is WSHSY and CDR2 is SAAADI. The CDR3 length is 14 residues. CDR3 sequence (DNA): TGCGCCAGCAGTGAGTCCCGGGACACAGATACGCAGTATTTT. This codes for CASSESRDTDTQYF.

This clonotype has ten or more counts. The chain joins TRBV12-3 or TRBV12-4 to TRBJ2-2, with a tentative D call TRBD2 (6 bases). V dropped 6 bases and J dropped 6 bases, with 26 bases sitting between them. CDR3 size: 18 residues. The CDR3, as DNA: TGTGCCAGCAGCCTTGGGCGGGGCTTGGGCCCCCGGTCCGGGGAGCTGTTTTTT. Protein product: CASSLGRGLGPRSGELFF.

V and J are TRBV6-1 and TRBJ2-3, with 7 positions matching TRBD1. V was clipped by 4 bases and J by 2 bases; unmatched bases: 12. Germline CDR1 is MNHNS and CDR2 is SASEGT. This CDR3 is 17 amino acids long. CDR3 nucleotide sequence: TGTGCCAGCAGTGCCCTACGCTGGGGGACAGACACAGATACGCAGTATTTT. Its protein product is CASSALRWGTDTDTQYF.

DNA of the CDR3: TGTGCCATCAGTGTTTCGGATGAAAAACTGTTTTTT. As protein: CAISVSDEKLFF. This chain joins TRBV10-3 and TRBJ1-4; D remains unclear. The CDR3 is made up of 12 amino acids. Trimming left V 4 bases short and J 6 bases short, with 6 bases between. In germline, CDR1 is ENHRY, CDR2 SYGVKD.

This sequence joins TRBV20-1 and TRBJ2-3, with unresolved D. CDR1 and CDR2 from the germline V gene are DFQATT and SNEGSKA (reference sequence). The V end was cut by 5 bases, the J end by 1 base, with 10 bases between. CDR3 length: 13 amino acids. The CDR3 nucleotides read TGCAGTGCTCTTATTAGCCGCACAGATACGCAGTATTTT. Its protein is CSALISRTDTQYF.

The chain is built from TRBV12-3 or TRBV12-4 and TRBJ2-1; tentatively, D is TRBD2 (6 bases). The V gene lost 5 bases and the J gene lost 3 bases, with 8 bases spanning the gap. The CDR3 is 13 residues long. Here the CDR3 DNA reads TGTGCCAGCAGTCGGGACTTCTACAATGAGCAGTTCTTC. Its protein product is CASSRDFYNEQFF.

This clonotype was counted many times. The CDR3 is CSARQGAAKNIQYF. The CDR3 DNA follows: TGCAGTGCTAGGCAGGGGGCTGCCAAAAACATTCAGTACTTC. The chain links TRBV20-1 to TRBJ2-4; 8 nucleotides line up with TRBD1. The germline CDR1 and CDR2 sequences are DFQATT and SNEGSKA (reference sequence). This CDR3 contains 14 residues. Trimming took 3 bases from V and 1 from J; bases not matched to a gene: 2.

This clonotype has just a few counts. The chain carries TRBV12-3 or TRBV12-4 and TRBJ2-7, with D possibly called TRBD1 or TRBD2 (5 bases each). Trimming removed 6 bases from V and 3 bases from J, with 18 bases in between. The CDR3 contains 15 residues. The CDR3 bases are TGTGCCAGCAGCCAAGGGACCGATTTGAGCTACGAGCAGTACGTC. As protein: CASSQGTDLSYEQYV.

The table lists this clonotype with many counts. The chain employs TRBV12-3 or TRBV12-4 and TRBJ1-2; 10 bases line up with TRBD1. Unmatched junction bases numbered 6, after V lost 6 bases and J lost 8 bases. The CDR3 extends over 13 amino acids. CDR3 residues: CASSPRDRGGYTF. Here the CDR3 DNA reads TGTGCCAGCAGCCCCCGGGACAGGGGCGGCTACACCTTC.

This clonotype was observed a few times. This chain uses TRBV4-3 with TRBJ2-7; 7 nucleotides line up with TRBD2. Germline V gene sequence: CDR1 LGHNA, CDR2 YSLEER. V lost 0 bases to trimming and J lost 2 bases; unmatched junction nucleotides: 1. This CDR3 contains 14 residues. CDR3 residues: CASSQDAGAYEQYF. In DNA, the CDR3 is TGCGCCAGCAGCCAAGACGCGGGAGCCTACGAGCAGTACTTC.

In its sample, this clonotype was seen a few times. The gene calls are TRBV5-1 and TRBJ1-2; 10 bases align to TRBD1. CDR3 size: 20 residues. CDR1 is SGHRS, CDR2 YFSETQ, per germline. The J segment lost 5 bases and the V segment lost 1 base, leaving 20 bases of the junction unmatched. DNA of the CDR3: TGCGCCAGCAGCTTGCTCGGGACCGGGACAGGGGTTCAATGGCATTATGGCTACACCTTC. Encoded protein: CASSLLGTGTGVQWHYGYTF.

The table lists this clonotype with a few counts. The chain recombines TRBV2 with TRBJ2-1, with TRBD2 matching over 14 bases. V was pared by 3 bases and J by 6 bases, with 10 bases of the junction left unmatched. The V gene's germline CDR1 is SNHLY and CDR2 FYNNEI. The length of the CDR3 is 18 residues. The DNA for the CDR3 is TGTGCCAGCAGTGATCCCGGGACTAGCGGGAGATTCATCAATGAGCAGTTCTTC. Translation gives CASSDPGTSGRFINEQFF.